The rows below give T cell receptor beta chains drawn from one sample of a study of blood T cell repertoires in COVID-19. Profiled with immunoSEQ multiplex PCR; TCRdb holds only in-frame clones, not every one. This table has a few hundred thousand clones, around nine tenths appearing once. Sequencing used PBMCs or T cells enriched from blood (not recorded which). These receptors all come from a woman aged 50 to 60 who had recovered from COVID-19. Both conserved end residues are part of each CDR3.

TRBV14	TRBJ2-1	CASSQELYRGNEQFF
TRBV10-3	TRBJ1-1	CAISGGQLNTEAFF
TRBV27	TRBJ1-1	CASSLTGASTEAFF
TRBV29-1	TRBJ1-3	CSVFGTAGGQGDTIYF
TRBV7-8	TRBJ1-6	CASSTDRNSPLHF
TRBV29-1	TRBJ2-3	CSVEEGTDTQYF
TRBV28	TRBJ1-4	CASTRRGGEKLFF
TRBV7-8	TRBJ1-1	CASSLMAPRDTEAFF
TRBV12-3/TRBV12-4	TRBJ2-7	CASSPSDYEQYF
TRBV4-2	TRBJ2-1	CASSPLYYNEQFF
TRBV7-2	TRBJ2-3	CASSFTGGLDTDTQYF
TRBV28	TRBJ1-4	CASSFYRILNEKLFF
TRBV12-3/TRBV12-4	TRBJ2-3	CASSATSTDTQYF
TRBV27	TRBJ1-6	CASRPRTASAYNSPLHF
TRBV18	TRBJ2-3	CASSPDSDTQYF
TRBV11-2	TRBJ2-7	CASSLVGGRADYEQYF
TRBV28	TRBJ1-4	CASSSQGGPTNEKLFF
TRBV3-1/TRBV3-2	TRBJ2-7	CASSQGQGGYEQYF
TRBV10-3	TRBJ1-2	CAISAERGWDGYTF
TRBV27	TRBJ1-1	CASSLGGALGTEAFF
TRBV2	TRBJ2-7	CASRMDRVEQYF
TRBV28	TRBJ1-2	CASSFPPTIPGGYTF
TRBV19	TRBJ2-1	CASGQVGYNEQFF
TRBV18	TRBJ2-2	CASSPLGPGELFF
TRBV7-2	TRBJ2-2	CASSFGAANTGELFF
TRBV11-2	TRBJ1-6	CASSSRGQKNSPLHF
TRBV9	TRBJ2-3	CASSVGLREGRDTQYF
TRBV18	TRBJ2-6	CASSPTTSGSSGANVLTF
TRBV14	TRBJ1-6	CASSQVAGTGYSPLHF
TRBV28	TRBJ1-2	CASSPADRVYGYTF
TRBV5-1	TRBJ2-3	CASQRLAGGPGTDTQYF
TRBV13	TRBJ2-7	CASSLRSSYEQYF
TRBV5-4	TRBJ2-5	CASSLEIRGTQYF
TRBV19	TRBJ1-6	CASRDRLPTRDSPLHF
TRBV4-1	TRBJ1-5	CASSQVRGGDQPQHF
TRBV5-1	TRBJ2-7	CASRAPSGTVYEQYF
TRBV19	TRBJ1-5	CASSIPIPGDQPQHF
TRBV18	TRBJ2-1	CASSPRFSGAEAEQFF
TRBV15	TRBJ2-1	CATSRGQTSSYNEQFF
TRBV18	TRBJ1-5	CASSQDRQQPQHF
TRBV29-1	TRBJ1-2	CSVAGTGVSANYGYTF
TRBV15	TRBJ2-7	CATSRVLASSSYEQYF
TRBV30	TRBJ1-5	CAWSVELNQPQHF
TRBV2	TRBJ1-5	CATGESNQPQHF
TRBV18	TRBJ2-3	CASSPVLLSTDTQYF
TRBV21-1	TRBJ1-6	CASSKVIRAGTANSPLHF
TRBV7-2	TRBJ1-1	CASSLEGHYGVAFF
TRBV6-5	TRBJ2-1	CASSYSTARDREQFF
TRBV2	TRBJ2-7	CASSEAPSYEQYF
TRBV10-3	TRBJ1-4	CAISERFLWFSSNEKLFF
TRBV3-1/TRBV3-2	TRBJ2-7	CASSQEMGHGPGKQYF
TRBV19	TRBJ1-1	CATGQGTEAFF
TRBV20-1	TRBJ2-7	CSASSWQGGEQYF
TRBV3-1/TRBV3-2	TRBJ1-1	CASSQAGGAFF
TRBV11-3	TRBJ2-7	CASSSSGSYEQYF
TRBV28	TRBJ1-2	CASLGQTNGYTF
TRBV29-1	TRBJ2-1	CSVRTSPYNEQFF
TRBV9	TRBJ2-3	CASSYRGYTDTQYF
TRBV3-1/TRBV3-2	TRBJ1-2	CASSQGGYGYTF
TRBV6-5	TRBJ2-5	CASSRGQQETQYF